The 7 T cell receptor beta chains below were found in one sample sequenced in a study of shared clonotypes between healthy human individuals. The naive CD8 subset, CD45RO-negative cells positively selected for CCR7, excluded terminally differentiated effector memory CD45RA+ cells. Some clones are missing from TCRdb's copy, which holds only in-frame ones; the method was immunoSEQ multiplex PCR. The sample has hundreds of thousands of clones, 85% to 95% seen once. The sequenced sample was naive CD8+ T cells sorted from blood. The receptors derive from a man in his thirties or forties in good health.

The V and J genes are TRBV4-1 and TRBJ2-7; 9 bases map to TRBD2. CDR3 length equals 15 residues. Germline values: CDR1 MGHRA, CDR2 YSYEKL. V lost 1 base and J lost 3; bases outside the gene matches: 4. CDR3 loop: CASSQVAGAIYEQYF. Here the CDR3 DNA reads TGCGCCAGCAGCCAAGTAGCGGGAGCGATCTACGAGCAGTACTTC.

The CDR3: CASSLAETHNEQFF. CDR3 DNA: TGTGCCAGCAGCTTGGCCGAGACTCACAATGAGCAGTTCTTC. The genes are TRBV5-4 and TRBJ2-1; no reliable D call. The germline gives CDR1 SGHNT, CDR2 YYREEE (reference sequence). The CDR3 totals 14 residues. V shed 0 bases and J shed 5 bases, with 9 bases lying between them.

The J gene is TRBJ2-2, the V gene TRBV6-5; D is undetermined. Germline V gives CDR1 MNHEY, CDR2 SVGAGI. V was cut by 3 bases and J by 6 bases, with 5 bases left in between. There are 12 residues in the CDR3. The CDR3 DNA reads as TGTGCCAGCAGTTATCCTTCCGGGGAGCTGTTTTTT. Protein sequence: CASSYPSGELFF.

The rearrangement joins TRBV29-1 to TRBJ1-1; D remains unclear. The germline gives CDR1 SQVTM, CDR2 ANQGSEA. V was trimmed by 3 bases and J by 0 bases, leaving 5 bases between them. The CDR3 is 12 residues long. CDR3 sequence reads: CSVDIMNTEAFF. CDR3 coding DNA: TGCAGCGTTGATATTATGAACACTGAAGCTTTCTTT.

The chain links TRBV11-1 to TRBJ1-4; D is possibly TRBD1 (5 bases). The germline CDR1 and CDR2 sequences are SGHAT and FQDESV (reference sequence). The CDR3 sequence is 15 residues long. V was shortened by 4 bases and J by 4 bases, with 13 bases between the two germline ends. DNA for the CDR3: TGTGCCAGCAGCTCACCGGGACGGCTTAATGAAAAACTGTTTTTT. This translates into CASSSPGRLNEKLFF.

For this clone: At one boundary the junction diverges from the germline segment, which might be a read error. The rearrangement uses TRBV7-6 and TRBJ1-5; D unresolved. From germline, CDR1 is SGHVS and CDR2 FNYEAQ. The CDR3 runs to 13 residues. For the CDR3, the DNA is TGTGCCAGCAGCTTAGGGGGAAATCAGCTCCAGCATTTT. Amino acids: CASSLGGNQLQHF. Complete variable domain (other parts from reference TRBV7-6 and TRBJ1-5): GAGVSQSPRYKVTKRGQDVALRCDPISGHVSLYWYRQALGQGPEFLTYFNYEAQQDKSGLPNDRFSAERPEGSISTLTIQRTEQRDSAMYRCASSLGGNQLQHFGDGTRLSIL.

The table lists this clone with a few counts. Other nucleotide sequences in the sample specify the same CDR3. The DNA of the CDR3 is TGTGCCAGCAGCCCCAGCTACGAGCAGTACTTC. It codes for CASSPSYEQYF. The chain carries TRBV2 and TRBJ2-7; D is unresolved. Per the germline V gene, CDR1 is SNHLY and CDR2 is FYNNEI. Trimming shortened V by 6 bases and J by 3 bases, and 6 bases separated the two germline ends. The CDR3 is 11 amino acids.